Listed here are 30 T cell receptor beta chains from one sample, sequenced in a study of T cells in localized non-small cell lung cancer. Measured with immunoSEQ multiplex PCR; TCRdb has only the in-frame clones, and not every one. Of 15,000 or so clones in the sample, approximately 81% were seen once. The starting material was peripheral blood, obtained before any cancer treatment. These receptors were collected from a male donor aged 60 or over with stage I lung adenocarcinoma.

The rearrangement links TRBV6-1 to TRBJ2-7; maybe TRBD1 (5 bases). The CDR3 extends over 15 amino acids. Germline loops: CDR1 MNHNS, CDR2 SASEGT. Trimming took 1 base from V and 5 from J, leaving 15 bases between them. CDR3 sequence reads: CASSEGWGPADEQYF. The DNA for the CDR3 is TGTGCCAGCAGTGAAGGGTGGGGCCCAGCCGACGAGCAGTACTTC.

The J gene is TRBJ2-7, the V gene TRBV6-5; D possibly matches TRBD1 or TRBD2 (6 bases each). The CDR3 length is 13 residues. V was trimmed by 6 bases and J by 2 bases, leaving 11 bases between them. Germline V lookup: CDR1 MNHEY, CDR2 SVGAGI. The CDR3 loop is CASRKGGTYEQYF. In DNA form, the CDR3 reads TGTGCCAGCAGAAAAGGGGGGACCTACGAGCAGTACTTC.

This clone was seen a handful of times. The chain combines TRBV28 with TRBJ2-1; 9 positions match TRBD2. Trimming took 2 bases from V and 6 from J; bases not matched to a gene: 5. This CDR3 is 15 amino acids long. Looked up from germline, CDR1 is MDHEN and CDR2 is SYDVKM. The CDR3 DNA follows: TGTGCCAGCAGTTTAATGGCGGGAGGGCGCAATGAGCAGTTCTTC. Its translation is CASSLMAGGRNEQFF.

This chain uses TRBV6-6 with TRBJ1-2; the D is unclear. Trimming shortened V by 5 bases and J by 0 bases, and 10 bases separated the two germline ends. The CDR3 loop spans 14 amino acids. From germline, CDR1 is MNHNY and CDR2 SVGAGI (reference sequence). CDR3 nucleotide sequence: TGTGCCAGCAGTAAATTGGGCCCTAACTATGGCTACACCTTC. Translation gives CASSKLGPNYGYTF.

This clone was counted a single time. This chain joins TRBV2 and TRBJ2-1; D is uncertain. V was trimmed by 5 bases and J by 3 bases, leaving 14 bases between them. CDR3 length: 15 amino acids. Germline CDR1 reads SNHLY; CDR2 reads FYNNEI. CDR3 coding DNA: TGTGCCAGCAGTCCTAACCAAAGCATCTACAATGAGCAGTTCTTC. It is translated as CASSPNQSIYNEQFF.

The rearrangement links TRBV28 to TRBJ1-5, with D possibly matching TRBD1 (6 bases). Deletions cut 4 bases from V and 5 bases from J, with 18 bases between. The germline V gene has CDR1 MDHEN and CDR2 SYDVKM. This CDR3 comprises 16 residues. The CDR3 region is CASSSTGPQGYQPQHF. CDR3 sequence (DNA): TGTGCCAGCAGTTCCACCGGGCCCCAGGGGTATCAGCCCCAGCATTTT. The full variable domain, with the rest looked up from reference TRBV28 and TRBJ1-5, is DVKVTQSSRYLVKRTGEKVFLECVQDMDHENMFWYRQDPGLGLRLIYFSYDVKMKEKGDIPEGYSVSREKKERFSLILESASTNQTSMYLCASSSTGPQGYQPQHFGDGTRLSIL.

CDR3 region: CASSLVGTANYGYTF. Written as DNA, the CDR3 is TGTGCCAGCAGCTTAGTCGGGACAGCTAACTATGGCTACACCTTC. The chain recombines TRBV7-2 with TRBJ1-2; TRBD1 agrees at 7 bases. V gave up 1 base and J gave up 0 bases; unmatched junction bases: 2. CDR3 length: 15 amino acids. Germline values: CDR1 SGHTA, CDR2 FQGNSA.

V is TRBV5-1 and J is TRBJ2-3; 9 nucleotides line up with TRBD2. Germline V gene sequence: CDR1 SGHRS, CDR2 YFSETQ. The CDR3 has 14 residues. Trimming took 6 bases from V and 2 from J; bases not matched to a gene: 4. The CDR3 reads CASMGGGATDTQYF. In nucleotides, the CDR3 is TGCGCCAGCATGGGCGGGGGGGCCACAGATACGCAGTATTTT.

V usage is TRBV5-4 and J usage is TRBJ2-5; D might be TRBD1 (5 bases). The CDR3 has 17 amino acids. Trimming shortened V by 5 bases and J by 0 bases, and 20 bases separated the two germline ends. The V gene's germline CDR1 is SGHNT and CDR2 YYREEE (reference sequence). This chain's CDR3 is CASSFDSVFSYQETQYF. In DNA, the CDR3 is TGTGCCAGCAGTTTTGACAGCGTTTTTTCCTACCAAGAGACCCAGTACTTC. The full variable domain, rest sourced from reference TRBV5-4 and TRBJ2-5, is ETGVTQSPTHLIKTRGQQVTLRCSSQSGHNTVSWYQQALGQGPQFIFQYYREEENGRGNFPPRFSGLQFPNYSSELNVNALELDDSALYLCASSFDSVFSYQETQYFGPGTRLLVL.

The CDR3 DNA reads as TGTGCCAGCAGCTCCAATCCGGACGGGAGCTCCTACGAGCAGTACTTC. Protein product: CASSSNPDGSSYEQYF. The V call is TRBV9, the J call TRBJ2-7, with D maybe TRBD2 (6 bases). This CDR3 comprises 16 residues. The V end lost 4 bases, the J end lost 0 bases, and 17 bases lay between the germline ends. Germline CDR1 is SGDLS and CDR2 is YYNGEE.

CDR3 region: CASRLARETGVLEGNTIYF. Here the CDR3 DNA reads TGTGCAAGTCGCTTAGCGCGCGAGACAGGGGTTCTTGAAGGAAACACCATATATTTT. V and J are TRBV12-2 and TRBJ1-3; TRBD1, as called in the table, went unchecked against the DNA. TRBV12-2 is a pseudogene locus. This CDR3 has 19 residues.

J is TRBJ2-1 and V is TRBV27; D is perhaps TRBD2 (6 bases). This CDR3 is 15 amino acids long. Looked up from germline, CDR1 is MNHEY and CDR2 is SMNVEV (reference sequence). The ends were cut back, 4 bases at V and 0 bases at J, with 10 bases in the middle. The CDR3 DNA reads as TGTGCCAGCAGTTCGCTGACTAGCTCCTACAATGAGCAGTTCTTC. Translating gives CASSSLTSSYNEQFF.

In nucleotides, the CDR3 is TGTGCCAGTAGTAACCGCCTATGGACAGGGGATCAGCCCCAGCATTTT. It yields the protein CASSNRLWTGDQPQHF. The rearrangement links TRBV19 to TRBJ1-5; 9 nucleotides align to TRBD1. Germline CDR1 LNHDA, CDR2 SQIVND (reference sequence). Trimming at V came to 4 bases and at J to 5 bases, leaving 9 bases not matched to a gene. This CDR3 has 16 amino acids.

This clone was recorded once. This chain links TRBV5-1 with TRBJ1-4; perhaps TRBD1 as D (5 bases). The CDR3 runs 13 residues. V was clipped by 5 bases and J by 8 bases, with 13 bases between them. The germline V gene has CDR1 SGHRS and CDR2 YFSETQ. The CDR3 DNA follows: TGCGCCAGCAGGGAAGGAGGGGCCGAAAAACTGTTTTTT. Translation: CASREGGAEKLFF.

The chain combines TRBV2 with TRBJ2-1; 12 bases align to TRBD2. Germline V gene sequence: CDR1 SNHLY, CDR2 FYNNEI. Trimming cost V 3 bases and J 7 bases; bases outside gene matches: 7. CDR3 length: 16 amino acids. DNA for the CDR3: TGTGCCAGCAGTGACCCTAGCGGGAGGGACGGTAATGAGCAGTTCTTC. Translation gives CASSDPSGRDGNEQFF.

As concerns this clone: The germline gene is not matched at one end of the junction; a read error may be the cause. This chain connects TRBV5-1 to TRBJ1-1; D uncertain. The CDR3 sequence is 14 residues long. CDR1 and CDR2 from the germline V gene are SGHRS and YFSETQ. The CDR3 reads CASNSGGKNTEDFF. The CDR3, as DNA: TGCGCCAGCAACTCTGGAGGGAAGAACACTGAAGATTTCTTT. Variable domain in full (rest from reference TRBV5-1 and TRBJ1-1): KAGVTQTPRYLIKTRGQQVTLSCSPISGHRSVSWYQQTPGQGLQFLFEYFSETQRNKGNFPGRFSGRQFSNSRSEMNVSTLELGDSALYLCASNSGGKNTEDFFGQGTRLTVV.

The chain combines TRBV19 with TRBJ2-1; weak D call: TRBD2 (6 bases). The CDR3 contains 14 residues. Per germline, CDR1 LNHDA and CDR2 SQIVND (reference sequence). V lost 6 bases to trimming and J lost 7 bases, with 16 bases between them. The CDR3 region is CASRVLPAGNEQFF. CDR3 nucleotides: TGTGCCAGTAGGGTTTTACCGGCGGGGAATGAGCAGTTCTTC.

J is TRBJ1-6 and V is TRBV7-2; D is perhaps TRBD1 (6 bases). CDR1 is SGHTA, CDR2 FQGNSA, per germline. The CDR3 contains 16 residues. Trimming removed 0 bases from V and 13 bases from J, with 19 bases in between. CDR3 residues: CASSLASTGLGVPLHF. In DNA form, the CDR3 reads TGTGCCAGCAGCTTAGCCTCGACAGGCCTAGGGGTCCCCCTCCACTTT.

This chain joins TRBV7-2 and TRBJ2-1; 12 bases map to TRBD2. Germline V gene sequence: CDR1 SGHTA, CDR2 FQGNSA. This CDR3 is 16 amino acids long. Trimming cost V 4 bases and J 4 bases; bases outside gene matches: 5. CDR3 loop: CASSWTSGELYNEQFF. CDR3 DNA sequence: TGTGCCAGCAGCTGGACTAGCGGGGAACTTTACAATGAGCAGTTCTTC.

This chain uses TRBV7-8 with TRBJ2-1, with D possibly TRBD2 on 5 matching bases. Per germline, CDR1 SGHVS and CDR2 FQNEAQ. The CDR3 length is 16 residues. Deletions cut 5 bases from V and 1 base from J, with 15 bases between. For the CDR3, the DNA is TGTGCCAGCAGCCCCGCTAGTTCGGGATCCTACAATGAGCAGTTCTTC. It codes for CASSPASSGSYNEQFF.

The chain carries TRBV7-2 and TRBJ1-2, with a possible D match to TRBD1 (6 bases). Germline V CDR1 and CDR2: SGHTA, FQGNSA. Trimming cost V 3 bases and J 6 bases, with 26 bases left between them. CDR3 length equals 18 residues. The DNA for the CDR3 is TGTGCCAGCAGCTTTTCAGGGGCACGGGGGGGCTCGAGAGATGGCTACACCTTC. Translation gives CASSFSGARGGSRDGYTF.

This chain joins TRBV2 and TRBJ1-2, with TRBD1 as a possible D gene (6 bases). V lost 5 bases and J 8 bases, leaving 18 bases between the germline ends. CDR1 and CDR2 from the germline V gene are SNHLY and FYNNEI. CDR3 length equals 14 residues. The CDR3 protein is CASSTRQDSHGYTF. In nucleotides, the CDR3 is TGTGCCAGCAGTACTAGACAGGATAGCCACGGCTACACCTTC.

As for this clone: An end of the junction does not agree with germline; a read error may underlie this. Other DNA sequences of this sample code for an identical CDR3. This rearrangement joins TRBV15 to TRBJ2-2; D might be TRBD1 or TRBD2, each matching 5 bases. The CDR3 has 16 amino acids. Germline CDR1 is LNHNV and CDR2 is YYDKDF (reference sequence). Written as DNA, the CDR3 is TGTGCCACTAGCAGGGAAAGGGGACGAAGGGTCGGGGAGCTGTTTTTT. Translation gives CATSRERGRRVGELFF.

This chain joins TRBV10-3 and TRBJ1-1; the D is unclear. V was cut by 3 bases and J by 3 bases, with 14 bases left in between. CDR1 and CDR2 from the germline V gene are ENHRY and SYGVKD. The CDR3 has 15 residues. The CDR3 DNA sequence: TGTGCCATCAGTGATTCCTCAAAGGGCTACACTGAAGCTTTCTTT. Amino acid sequence: CAISDSSKGYTEAFF.

This chain links TRBV5-4 with TRBJ1-3, with no clear D. CDR1 is SGHNT and CDR2 is YYREEE in the germline V gene (reference sequence). The CDR3 has 15 residues. The germline V and J ends were trimmed by 0 bases and 0 bases, with 7 bases remaining between them. In DNA, the CDR3 is TGTGCCAGCAGCTTGGACGGCTACTCTGGAAACACCATATATTTT. Its protein product is CASSLDGYSGNTIYF.

This clone was counted between two and nine times. The genes are TRBV5-5 and TRBJ1-3; 7 bases are shared with TRBD1. CDR1 is SGHKS, CDR2 YYEKEE, per germline (reference sequence). Trimming took 0 bases from V and 3 from J; bases not matched to a gene: 9. CDR3 size: 17 residues. CDR3 in DNA: TGTGCCAGCAGCTTGGCCGCCGGAGGGGGCTTTGGAAACACCATATATTTT. Residues: CASSLAAGGGFGNTIYF.

The CDR3 sequence: CAISEREADTQYF. The CDR3 DNA reads as TGTGCCATCAGTGAGAGGGAGGCAGATACGCAGTATTTT. The chain has TRBV10-3 and TRBJ2-3; D is possibly TRBD2 (6 bases). The CDR3 spans 13 residues. Germline assignment: CDR1 ENHRY and CDR2 SYGVKD. Trimming took off 2 bases at V and 4 bases at J, with 7 bases between the two ends.

The CDR3 DNA follows: TGTGCCAGCAGCGTTTCAGAGCAAGAGACCCAGTACTTC. Translating gives CASSVSEQETQYF. This rearrangement joins TRBV9 to TRBJ2-5; D is unresolved. This CDR3 has 13 amino acids. V gave up 2 bases and J gave up 2 bases, with 7 bases separating them. From germline, CDR1 is SGDLS and CDR2 YYNGEE. The complete variable domain, with remaining parts taken from reference TRBV9 and TRBJ2-5, reads DSGVTQTPKHLITATGQRVTLRCSPRSGDLSVYWYQQSLDQGLQFLIQYYNGEERAKGNILERFSAQQFPDLHSELNLSSLELGDSALYFCASSVSEQETQYFGPGTRLLVL.

The chain carries TRBV2 and TRBJ2-5; 8 bases agree with TRBD2. The CDR3 runs to 15 residues. Per germline, CDR1 SNHLY and CDR2 FYNNEI. The trim removed 4 bases at V and 0 bases at J, leaving 4 bases unmatched. CDR3 sequence reads: CASSVASGYQETQYF. CDR3 in DNA: TGTGCCAGCAGTGTGGCTAGCGGGTACCAAGAGACCCAGTACTTC.

This rearrangement joins TRBV7-6 to TRBJ1-2; 8 nucleotides line up with TRBD1. The germline CDR1 and CDR2 sequences are SGHVS and FNYEAQ. CDR3 length: 14 residues. V shed 5 bases and J 3 bases; nucleotides not matched to a gene: 5. CDR3 bases: TGTGCCAGCAGCCCCCAGGGGGCATACTATGGCTACACCTTC. Translating gives CASSPQGAYYGYTF.